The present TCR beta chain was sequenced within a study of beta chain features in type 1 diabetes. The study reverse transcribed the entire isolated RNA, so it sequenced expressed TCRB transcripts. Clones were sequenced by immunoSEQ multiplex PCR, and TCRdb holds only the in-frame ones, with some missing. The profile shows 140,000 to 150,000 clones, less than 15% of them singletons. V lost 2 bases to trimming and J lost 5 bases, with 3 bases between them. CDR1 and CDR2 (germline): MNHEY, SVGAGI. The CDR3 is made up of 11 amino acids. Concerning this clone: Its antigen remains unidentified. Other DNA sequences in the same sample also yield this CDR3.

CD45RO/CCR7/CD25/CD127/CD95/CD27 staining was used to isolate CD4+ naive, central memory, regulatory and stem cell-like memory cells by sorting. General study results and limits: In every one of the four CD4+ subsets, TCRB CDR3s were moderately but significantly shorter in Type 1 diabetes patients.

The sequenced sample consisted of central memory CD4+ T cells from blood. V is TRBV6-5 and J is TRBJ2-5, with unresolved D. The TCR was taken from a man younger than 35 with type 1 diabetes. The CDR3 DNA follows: TGTGCCAGCAGTTACGGGGAGACCCAGTACTTC. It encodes CASSYGETQYF.